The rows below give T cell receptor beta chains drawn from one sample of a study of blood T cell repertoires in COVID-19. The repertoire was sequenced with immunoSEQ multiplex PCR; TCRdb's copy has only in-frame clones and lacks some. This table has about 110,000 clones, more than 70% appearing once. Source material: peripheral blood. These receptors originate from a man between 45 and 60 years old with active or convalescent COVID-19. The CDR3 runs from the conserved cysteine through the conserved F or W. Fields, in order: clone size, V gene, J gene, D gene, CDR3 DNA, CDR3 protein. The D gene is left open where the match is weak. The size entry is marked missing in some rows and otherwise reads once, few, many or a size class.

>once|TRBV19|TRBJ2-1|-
TGTGCCAGTAGTATGCATGGAGTGAATGAGCAGTTCTTC
CASSMHGVNEQFF
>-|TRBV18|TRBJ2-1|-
TGTGCCAGCTCACCGGGACTCGACGGGGATGAGCAGTTCTTC
CASSPGLDGDEQFF
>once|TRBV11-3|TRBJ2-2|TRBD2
TGTGCCAGCAGCTCCTACGAGAGCGGGAGCGGCACCGGGGAGCTGTTTTTT
CASSSYESGSGTGELFF
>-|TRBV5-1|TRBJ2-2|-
TGCGCCAGCAGCTCGTCGGTGGCGAACACCGGGGAGCTGTTTTTT
CASSSSVANTGELFF
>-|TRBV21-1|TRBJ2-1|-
TGTGCCAGCAGCAAAGGGGTACTAGCTGGCAATGAGCAGTTCTTC
CASSKGVLAGNEQFF
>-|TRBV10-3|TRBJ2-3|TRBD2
TGTGCCATCAGGAAAGCGGGGCTCGGGGATACGCAGTATTTT
CAIRKAGLGDTQYF
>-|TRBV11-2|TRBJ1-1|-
TGTGCCAGCAGCGAGGGTCGGGGGGCAAGTACTGAAGCTTTCTTT
CASSEGRGASTEAFF
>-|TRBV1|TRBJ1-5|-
TGCACCAGCAGCCAAGAAGACAGGAAATATCAGCCCCAGCATTTT
CTSSQEDRKYQPQHF
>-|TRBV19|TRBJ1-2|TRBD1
TGTGCCAGTAGCCTAATAGGGGACAGGAACTATGGCTACACCTTC
CASSLIGDRNYGYTF
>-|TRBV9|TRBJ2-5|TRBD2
TGTGCCAGCAGCGTAGCGGGACTAGCAGAAGAGACCCAGTACTTC
CASSVAGLAEETQYF
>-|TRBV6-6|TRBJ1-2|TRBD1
TGTGCCAGCAGTCCTTACAGGGGCTATGGCTACACCTTC
CASSPYRGYGYTF
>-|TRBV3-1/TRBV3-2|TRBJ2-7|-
TGTGCCAGCAGCCTCACAGGGACCTACGAGCAGTACTTC
CASSLTGTYEQYF
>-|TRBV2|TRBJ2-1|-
TGTGCCAGCAACTTAATACGTGAGCAGTTCTTC
CASNLIREQFF
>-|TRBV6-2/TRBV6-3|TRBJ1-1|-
TGTGCCAGCAGTTTCCTTGACACTGAAGCTTTCTTT
CASSFLDTEAFF
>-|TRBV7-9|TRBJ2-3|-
TGTGCCAGCACCCTATTGTACAGATCTAGCACAGATACGCAGTATTTT
CASTLLYRSSTDTQYF
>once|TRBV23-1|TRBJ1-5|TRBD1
TGCGCCAGCAATCTAGACAGGGGGGGCAATCAGCCCCAGCATTTT
CASNLDRGGNQPQHF
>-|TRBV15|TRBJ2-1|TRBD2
TGTGCCACCAGCAGAGATCGGGCGGGAGACTACAATGAGCAGTTCTTC
CATSRDRAGDYNEQFF
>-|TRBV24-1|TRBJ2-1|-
TGTGCCACCAGTGATCCAACCCGGAGGCAGTTCTTC
CATSDPTRRQFF
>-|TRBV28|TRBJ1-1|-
TGTGCCAGCAGTTATCCGGGGAGGGAAGCTTTCTTT
CASSYPGREAFF
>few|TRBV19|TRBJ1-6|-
TGTGCCAGTAGTATCGACATTAATTCACCCCTCCACTTT
CASSIDINSPLHF
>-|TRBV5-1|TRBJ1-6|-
TGCGCCAGCAGCTCCGATGGGGGCAGCTCCTATAATTCACCCCTCCACTTT
CASSSDGGSSYNSPLHF
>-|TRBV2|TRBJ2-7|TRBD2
TGTGCCAGCCGACGATCATCAGCGGGAGTGGGGCCCGAGCAGTACTTC
CASRRSSAGVGPEQYF
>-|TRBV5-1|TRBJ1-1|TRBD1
TGCGCCAGCAGCTATTCCGGGACAGAGAACACTGAAGCTTTCTTT
CASSYSGTENTEAFF
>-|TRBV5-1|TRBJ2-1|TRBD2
TGCGCCAGCAGCCCATGGGGACTAGCGGGAGGGCCGAGGGAGTTCTTC
CASSPWGLAGGPREFF
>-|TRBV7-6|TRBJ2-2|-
TGTGCCAGCAGCTTAGTGGACAGCACCGGGGAGCTGTTTTTT
CASSLVDSTGELFF
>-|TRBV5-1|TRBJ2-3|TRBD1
TGCGCCAGCAGCGCGGGACAGGAGGCAGATACGCAGTATTTT
CASSAGQEADTQYF
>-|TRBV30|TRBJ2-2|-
TGTGCCTGGAGTGTACGGGTGGACACCGGGGAGCTGTTTTTT
CAWSVRVDTGELFF
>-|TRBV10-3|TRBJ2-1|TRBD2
TGTGCCATCAGTGAGTCTCGCGGGAGCTCCTACAATGAGCAGTTCTTC
CAISESRGSSYNEQFF
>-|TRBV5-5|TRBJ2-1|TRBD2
TGTGCCAGCAGCCCGACAAGTAGCGGGAGGATCGGGGCGAATGAGCAGTTCTTC
CASSPTSSGRIGANEQFF
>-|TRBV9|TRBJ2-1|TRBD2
TGTGCCAGCAGCGAAACTAGCGGTGAGCAGTTCTTC
CASSETSGEQFF
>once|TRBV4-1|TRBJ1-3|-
TGCGCCAGCAGCCAAGATGGCGGAAAACGAAACACCATATATTTT
CASSQDGGKRNTIYF
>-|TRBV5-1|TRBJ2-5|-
TGCGCCAGCAGCGCGGGTGGAGTTCAAGAGACCCAGTACTTC
CASSAGGVQETQYF
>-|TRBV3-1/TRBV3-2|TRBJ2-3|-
TGTGCCAGCAGCCAGGACTGGGGGCCTGATACGCAGTATTTT
CASSQDWGPDTQYF
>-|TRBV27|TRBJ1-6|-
TGTGCCAGCAATAGTCGTTTGGGGAGGTCCTATAATTCACCCCTCCACTTT
CASNSRLGRSYNSPLHF
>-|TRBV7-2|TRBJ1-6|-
TGTGCCAGCAGCTCGAATTCACCCCTCCACTTT
CASSSNSPLHF
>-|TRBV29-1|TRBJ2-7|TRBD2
TGCAGCGTCGTTGTCGGCGGGAGCTCCTACGAGCAGTACTTC
CSVVVGGSSYEQYF
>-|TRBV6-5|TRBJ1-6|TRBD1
TGTGCCAGCAGTTACTTGTCAGGGGGCTCGAATTCACCCCTCCACTTT
CASSYLSGGSNSPLHF
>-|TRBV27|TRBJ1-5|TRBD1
TGTGCCAGCAGTCCGCGGACAGGGAATTTGGAGCCCCAGCATTTT
CASSPRTGNLEPQHF
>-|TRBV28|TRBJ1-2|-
TGTGCCAGCAGTTTACCGGGGGTCTCTCGCTACACCTTC
CASSLPGVSRYTF
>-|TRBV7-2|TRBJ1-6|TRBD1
TGTGCCAGCCAAACAGGGGGGTCCTATAATTCACCCCTCCACTTT
CASQTGGSYNSPLHF
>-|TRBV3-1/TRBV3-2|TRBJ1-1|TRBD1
TGTGCCAGCAGAGGGACAGGGGTCACTGAAGCTTTCTTT
CASRGTGVTEAFF
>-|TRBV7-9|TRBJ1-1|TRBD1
TGTGCCAGCAGCTTGAACAGGGGGACTGAAGCTTTCTTT
CASSLNRGTEAFF
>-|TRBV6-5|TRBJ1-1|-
TGTGCCAGCAGTTACCCAGGGAAGACTGAAGCTTTCTTT
CASSYPGKTEAFF
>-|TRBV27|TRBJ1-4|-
TGTGCCAGCAGTCGGGGGTTGGGTAATGAAAAACTGTTTTTT
CASSRGLGNEKLFF
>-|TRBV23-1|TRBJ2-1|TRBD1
TGCGCCAGCAGTCAATCGTGGAAAGTGGGGGACAGGGTCTCCAATGAGCAGTTCTTC
CASSQSWKVGDRVSNEQFF
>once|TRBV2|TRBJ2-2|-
TGTGCCAGCAAAACCCATAGAACCGGGGAGCTGTTTTTT
CASKTHRTGELFF
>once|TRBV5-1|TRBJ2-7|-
TGCGCCAGCAGCTTGGGCGAAACCGGGACTGGACGAGGTATGCGGGACTTC
CASSLGETGTGRGMRDF
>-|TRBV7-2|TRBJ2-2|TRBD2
TGTGCCAGCAGCTTAAAGCGGGAGGTCGGGGAGCTGTTTTTT
CASSLKREVGELFF
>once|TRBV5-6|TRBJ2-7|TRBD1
TGTGCCAGCAGCTCGACAGAGACAGGGGGCGACGAGCAGTACTTC
CASSSTETGGDEQYF
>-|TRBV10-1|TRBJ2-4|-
TGCGCCAGCAGTGACAGTCTAGCCAAAAACATTCAGTACTTC
CASSDSLAKNIQYF
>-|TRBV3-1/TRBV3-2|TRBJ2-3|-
TGTGCCAGCAGCCAAGCTTTGGCTTTCACAGATACGCAGTATTTT
CASSQALAFTDTQYF
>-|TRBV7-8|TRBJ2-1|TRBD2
TGTGCCAGCAGCGTCCTACTAGCGGAGAGAATCGATGAGCAGTTCTTC
CASSVLLAERIDEQFF
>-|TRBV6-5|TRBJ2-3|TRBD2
TGTGCCAGCAGTAAACTAGCGGGAGGTGGGAATACGCAGTATTTT
CASSKLAGGGNTQYF